This T cell receptor (beta chain) was identified in a study of CD8 T cells in ankylosing spondylitis. The study's findings and limits: For ankylosing spondylitis blood, a TCR beta motif of under ten highly homologous variants appeared characteristic. Existing reports had already noted some motif variants in reactive arthritis synovial fluid and blood.

This clonotype was recorded many times. Antigen: not known. The junction departs from the called germline gene at one end, perhaps through a read error. Germline-derived CDR1 and CDR2 are MNHNS and SASEGT. The CDR3 extends over 14 amino acids. Via MiXCR, TCRdb re-called the 5' RACE reads, giving one row per CDR3 protein. The sample contains some 150,000 distinct CDR3 sequences, approximately 44% of which appear only once. This TCR was sampled from a male donor with ankylosing spondylitis. Material for sequencing was synovial fluid, either unsorted or a sorted T cell fraction (not recorded which). This sequence joins TRBV6-1 and TRBJ2-3; 9 bases align to TRBD1. This CDR3 is CASSEGQGPDTQYF. The DNA for the CDR3 is TGCGCCAGCAGCGAGGGACAGGGCCCAGATACGCAGTATTTT.